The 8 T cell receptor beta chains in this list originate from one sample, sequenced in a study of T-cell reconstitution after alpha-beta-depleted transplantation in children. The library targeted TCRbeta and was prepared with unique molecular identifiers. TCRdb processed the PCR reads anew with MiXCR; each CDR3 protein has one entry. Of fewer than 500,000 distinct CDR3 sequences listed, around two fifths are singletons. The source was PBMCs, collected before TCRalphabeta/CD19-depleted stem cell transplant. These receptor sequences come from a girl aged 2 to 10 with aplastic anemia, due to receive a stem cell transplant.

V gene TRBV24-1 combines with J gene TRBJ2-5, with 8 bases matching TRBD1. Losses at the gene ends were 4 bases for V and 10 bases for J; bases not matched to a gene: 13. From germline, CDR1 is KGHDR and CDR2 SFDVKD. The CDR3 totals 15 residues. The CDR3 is CATSDPSTGAEDQYF. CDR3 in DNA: TGTGCCACCAGTGACCCTTCGACAGGGGCCGAGGACCAGTACTTC.

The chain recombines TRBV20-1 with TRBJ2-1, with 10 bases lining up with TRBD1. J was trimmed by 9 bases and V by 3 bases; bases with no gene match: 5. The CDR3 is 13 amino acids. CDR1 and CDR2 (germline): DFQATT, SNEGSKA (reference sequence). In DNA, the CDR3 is TGCAGTGCTAGCCTGACAGGGGGCGGTGAGCAGTTCTTC. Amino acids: CSASLTGGGEQFF.

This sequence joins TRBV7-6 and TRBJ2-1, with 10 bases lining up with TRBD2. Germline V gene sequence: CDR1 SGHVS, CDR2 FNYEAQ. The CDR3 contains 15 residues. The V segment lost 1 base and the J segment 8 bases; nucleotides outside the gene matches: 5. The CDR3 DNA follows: TGTGCCAGCAGCTTAGTAGCGGGAGGCCTCGATGAGCAGTTCTTC. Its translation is CASSLVAGGLDEQFF.

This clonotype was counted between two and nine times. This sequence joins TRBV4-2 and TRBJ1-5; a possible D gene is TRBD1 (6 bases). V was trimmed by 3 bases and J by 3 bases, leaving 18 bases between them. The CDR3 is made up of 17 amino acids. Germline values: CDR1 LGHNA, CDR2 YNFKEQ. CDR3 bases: TGTGCCAGCAGCCAGATTGGGGGCAGTACTACCAATCAGCCCCAGCATTTT. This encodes CASSQIGGSTTNQPQHF.

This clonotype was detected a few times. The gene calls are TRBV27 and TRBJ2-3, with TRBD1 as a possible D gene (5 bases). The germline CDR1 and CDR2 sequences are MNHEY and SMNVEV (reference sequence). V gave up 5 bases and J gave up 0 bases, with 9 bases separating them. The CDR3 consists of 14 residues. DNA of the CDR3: TGTGCCAGCAGTCCAGACAGAAGCACAGATACGCAGTATTTT. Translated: CASSPDRSTDTQYF.

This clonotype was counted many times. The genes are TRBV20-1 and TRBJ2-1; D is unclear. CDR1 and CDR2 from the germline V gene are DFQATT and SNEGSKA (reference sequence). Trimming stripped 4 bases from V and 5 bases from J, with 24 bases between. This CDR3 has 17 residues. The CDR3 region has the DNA TGCAGTGCTACCGAACGACCCGGGCCCAGTGGACACAATGAGCAGTTCTTC. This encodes CSATERPGPSGHNEQFF.

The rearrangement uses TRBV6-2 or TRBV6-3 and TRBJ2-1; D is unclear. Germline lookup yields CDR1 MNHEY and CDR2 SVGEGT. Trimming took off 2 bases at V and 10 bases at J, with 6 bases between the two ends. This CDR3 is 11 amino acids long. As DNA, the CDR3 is TGTGCCAGCAGTTACGCTGGCGAGCAGTTCTTC. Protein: CASSYAGEQFF.

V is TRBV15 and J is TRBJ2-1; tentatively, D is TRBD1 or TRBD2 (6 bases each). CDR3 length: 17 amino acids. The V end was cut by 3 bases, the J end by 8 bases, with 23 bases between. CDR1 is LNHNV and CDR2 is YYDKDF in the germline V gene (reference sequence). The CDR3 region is CATSSPRGRRDLDEQFF. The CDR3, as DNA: TGTGCCACCAGCAGCCCCAGGGGTCGGCGGGATCTTGATGAGCAGTTCTTC.